Below are 20 T cell receptor beta chains sequenced from a single sample in a study of blood T cell repertoires in COVID-19. Clones were read by immunoSEQ multiplex PCR, and TCRdb kept only the in-frame ones, dropping some. The sample contains approximately 330,000 clones, 80% to 90% of which appear only once. Specimen: PBMCs or T cells enriched from blood (not recorded which). The receptor source for this set is a middle-aged woman with acute COVID-19.

The chain links TRBV27 to TRBJ2-7; D is possibly TRBD2 (6 bases). Trimming shortened V by 2 bases and J by 3 bases, and 14 bases separated the two germline ends. This CDR3 contains 15 residues. Germline V gene lookup returns CDR1 MNHEY and CDR2 SMNVEV (reference sequence). The CDR3 loop reads CASSLRASAYYEQYF. The CDR3 DNA reads TGTGCCAGCAGTTTAAGGGCTAGCGCCTACTACGAGCAGTACTTC.

The chain couples TRBV19 to TRBJ1-2, with TRBD1 matching over 12 bases. The V gene's germline CDR1 is LNHDA and CDR2 SQIVND (reference sequence). The CDR3 runs 16 residues. V shed 7 bases, J shed 2 bases, and the junction held 8 bases outside the gene matches. CDR3 in DNA: TGTGCCAGTACCACTGGGACAGGGGGCTTCAACTATGGCTACACCTTC. Its protein product is CASTTGTGGFNYGYTF. The whole variable domain, filled in from reference TRBV19 and TRBJ1-2, reads DGGITQSPKYLFRKEGQNVTLSCEQNLNHDAMYWYRQDPGQGLRLIYYSQIVNDFQKGDIAEGYSVSREKKESFPLTVTSAQKNPTAFYLCASTTGTGGFNYGYTFGSGTRLTVV.

CDR3 region: CASSRTGTSAGELFF. In DNA, the CDR3 is TGTGCCAGTAGCCGTACCGGGACTAGCGCCGGGGAGCTGTTTTTT. The chain employs TRBV19 and TRBJ2-2, with 10 bases aligning to TRBD2. V shed 6 bases, J shed 6 bases, and the junction held 7 bases outside the gene matches. The CDR3 is 15 residues long. CDR1 and CDR2 (germline): LNHDA, SQIVND (reference sequence).

The rearrangement joins TRBV9 to TRBJ1-1; D perhaps matches TRBD1 (6 bases). From germline, CDR1 is SGDLS and CDR2 YYNGEE. The CDR3 extends over 16 amino acids. V lost 0 bases and J lost 5, with 17 bases in between. The CDR3 nucleotides read TGTGCCAGCAGCGTAGACGGGGGGCAGGGGAGAACTGAAGCTTTCTTT. Translated: CASSVDGGQGRTEAFF.

The chain couples TRBV7-9 to TRBJ2-5; 9 bases map to TRBD1. This CDR3 is 19 amino acids long. Trimming removed 7 bases from V and 1 base from J; junction bases left unmatched: 19. The germline gives CDR1 SEHNR, CDR2 FQNEAQ (reference sequence). The CDR3 DNA reads as TGTGCCAGCATTTCGGGGGGACAGGGTTTAGGTGCACCCCAAGAGACCCAGTACTTC. Residues: CASISGGQGLGAPQETQYF.

There are a few counts of this clone. The V call is TRBV6-6, the J call TRBJ1-3; D might be TRBD1 (6 bases). Trimming took 5 bases from V and 4 from J, leaving 42 bases between them. The CDR3 sequence is 24 residues long. Germline V gene data show CDR1 as MNHNY and CDR2 as SVGAGI (reference sequence). The CDR3 loop reads CASSLMPKLGAPRDTSTRGNTIYF. As DNA, the CDR3 is TGTGCCAGCAGTCTCATGCCTAAGCTAGGAGCGCCTCGGGACACCTCAACCCGCGGAAACACCATATATTTT.

A few counts support this clone. The rearrangement joins TRBV12-3 or TRBV12-4 to TRBJ2-1, with D possibly being TRBD2 (5 bases). The CDR3 spans 12 residues. V lost 6 bases and J 10 bases, leaving 13 bases between the germline ends. The CDR3 is CASSKKGGEQFF. The CDR3 nucleotides read TGTGCCAGCAGCAAAAAAGGCGGGGAGCAGTTCTTC.

The chain recombines TRBV14 with TRBJ2-3; 8 nucleotides agree with TRBD2. This CDR3 has 17 residues. Germline V lookup: CDR1 SGHDN, CDR2 FVKESK. Trimming at V came to 4 bases and at J to 2 bases, leaving 11 bases not matched to a gene. CDR3 amino acids: CASSPTGGRTYTDTQYF. Here the CDR3 DNA reads TGTGCCAGCAGCCCCACGGGCGGGAGGACTTACACAGATACGCAGTATTTT.

The genes are TRBV28 and TRBJ1-1; tentative D call: TRBD1 (6 bases). CDR1 is MDHEN, CDR2 SYDVKM, per germline. V shed 6 bases and J shed 4 bases, with 15 bases lying between them. This CDR3 is 14 amino acids long. The CDR3 is CASSLPGGITEAFF. The DNA for the CDR3 is TGTGCCAGCAGCTTACCGGGGGGCATCACTGAAGCTTTCTTT.

V gene TRBV4-1 combines with J gene TRBJ2-1, with TRBD1 matching 8 bases. Germline CDR1 MGHRA, CDR2 YSYEKL. CDR3 length equals 16 residues. Unmatched junction bases numbered 8, after V lost 0 bases and J lost 7 bases. This chain's CDR3 is CASSQDLNQGANEQFF. CDR3 nucleotide sequence: TGCGCCAGCAGCCAAGACCTTAACCAGGGGGCAAATGAGCAGTTCTTC.

The chain combines TRBV14 with TRBJ2-5; a possible D gene is TRBD1 (5 bases). In germline, CDR1 is SGHDN, CDR2 FVKESK. CDR3 length: 14 residues. V dropped 2 bases and J dropped 7 bases, with 14 bases sitting between them. CDR3 DNA sequence: TGTGCCAGCAGCCAACTTAAGGGGTTGGGGACCCAGTACTTC. Encoded protein: CASSQLKGLGTQYF.

The gene calls are TRBV12-3 or TRBV12-4 and TRBJ2-7, with a tentative D call TRBD1 (6 bases). With 5 bases removed from V and 7 bases from J, the gap between germline ends came to 12 bases. The CDR3 spans 12 residues. The CDR3 nucleotides are TGTGCCAGCAGTCAGGGGAGCTCTGAGCAGTACTTC. Translated, it gives CASSQGSSEQYF.

This clone was recorded only once. V is TRBV6-1 and J is TRBJ1-1; 7 nucleotides agree with TRBD1. After removal of 2 bases from V and 4 bases from J, the junction contained 7 bases not matched to a gene. Germline V gene data show CDR1 as MNHNS and CDR2 as SASEGT. The CDR3 is 15 residues long. The CDR3 region is CASSEPTGWVTEAFF. For the CDR3, the DNA is TGTGCCAGCAGTGAACCGACAGGGTGGGTCACTGAAGCTTTCTTT.

This chain joins TRBV6-1 and TRBJ2-1; 7 nucleotides align to TRBD2. The CDR3 loop spans 15 amino acids. Germline-derived CDR1 and CDR2 are MNHNS and SASEGT. With 2 bases clipped from V and 0 bases from J, the junction kept 1 base outside the gene matches. The CDR3 loop reads CASSEWGGSYNEQFF. The CDR3 DNA sequence: TGTGCCAGCAGTGAATGGGGGGGCTCCTACAATGAGCAGTTCTTC.

This clone appeared a few times. The gene calls are TRBV6-6 and TRBJ1-2, with D hard to call. This CDR3 contains 11 residues. The V end lost 10 bases, the J end lost 3 bases, and 9 bases lay between the germline ends. CDR1 and CDR2 from the germline V gene are MNHNY and SVGAGI (reference sequence). The CDR3 bases are TGTGCCACCCACGGGTACTATGGCTACACCTTC. Translating it yields CATHGYYGYTF.

The rearrangement links TRBV5-6 to TRBJ2-3, with 10 bases that match TRBD2. The CDR3 totals 13 residues. Trimming at V came to 1 base and at J to 15 bases, leaving 8 bases not matched to a gene. Per germline, CDR1 SGHDT and CDR2 YYEEEE. The CDR3 protein is CASSLTTGTSVYF. The CDR3 region has the DNA TGTGCCAGCAGCTTGACCACCGGGACTAGCGTATATTTT.

CDR3 protein: CASSIGEGINTGELFF. The CDR3, as DNA: TGTGCCAGTAGTATCGGGGAGGGGATCAACACCGGGGAGCTGTTTTTT. The chain carries TRBV19 and TRBJ2-2; TRBD2 aligns across 7 bases. CDR1 and CDR2 (germline): LNHDA, SQIVND (reference sequence). The CDR3 contains 16 residues. V shed 3 bases and J 2 bases; nucleotides not matched to a gene: 6. Full variable domain (outside the CDR3, taken from reference TRBV19 and TRBJ2-2): DGGITQSPKYLFRKEGQNVTLSCEQNLNHDAMYWYRQDPGQGLRLIYYSQIVNDFQKGDIAEGYSVSREKKESFPLTVTSAQKNPTAFYLCASSIGEGINTGELFFGEGSRLTVL.

This rearrangement joins TRBV18 to TRBJ1-1; D unclear. V lost 0 bases and J lost 0, with 17 bases in between. Germline-derived CDR1 and CDR2 are KGHSH and LQKENI. This CDR3 has 18 residues. The CDR3 spells CASSPPNKMAVLNTEAFF. The CDR3 DNA reads TGTGCCAGCTCACCACCGAATAAGATGGCCGTATTGAACACTGAAGCTTTCTTT. The whole variable domain, filled in from reference TRBV18 and TRBJ1-1, reads NAGVMQNPRHLVRRRGQEARLRCSPMKGHSHVYWYRQLPEEGLKFMVYLQKENIIDESGMPKERFSAEFPKEGPSILRIQQVVRGDSAAYFCASSPPNKMAVLNTEAFFGQGTRLTVV.

The J gene is TRBJ2-1, the V gene TRBV5-1; TRBD1 aligns across 9 bases. Germline-derived CDR1 and CDR2 are SGHRS and YFSETQ. The CDR3 consists of 13 residues. V shed 3 bases and J 9 bases; nucleotides not matched to a gene: 4. CDR3 nucleotide sequence: TGCGCCAGCAGCTGGGACAGGGTGGCTGAGCAGTTCTTC. Protein product: CASSWDRVAEQFF. The complete variable domain, with remaining parts taken from reference TRBV5-1 and TRBJ2-1, reads KAGVTQTPRYLIKTRGQQVTLSCSPISGHRSVSWYQQTPGQGLQFLFEYFSETQRNKGNFPGRFSGRQFSNSRSEMNVSTLELGDSALYLCASSWDRVAEQFFGPGTRLTVL.

The chain carries TRBV15 and TRBJ2-7; a possible D gene is TRBD1 (6 bases). The CDR3 covers 13 residues. Trimming pared 9 bases from V and 7 bases from J, leaving 19 bases between. In germline, CDR1 is LNHNV, CDR2 YYDKDF (reference sequence). In DNA form, the CDR3 reads TGTGCCACTCCGGGACAACGAAGGAGGGAGCAGTACTTC. It specifies CATPGQRRREQYF. The variable domain in full, with the rest retrieved from reference TRBV15 and TRBJ2-7, is DAMVIQNPRYQVTQFGKPVTLSCSQTLNHNVMYWYQQKSSQAPKLLFHYYDKDFNNEADTPDNFQSRRPNTSFCFLDIRSPGLGDTAMYLCATPGQRRREQYFGPGTRLTVT.